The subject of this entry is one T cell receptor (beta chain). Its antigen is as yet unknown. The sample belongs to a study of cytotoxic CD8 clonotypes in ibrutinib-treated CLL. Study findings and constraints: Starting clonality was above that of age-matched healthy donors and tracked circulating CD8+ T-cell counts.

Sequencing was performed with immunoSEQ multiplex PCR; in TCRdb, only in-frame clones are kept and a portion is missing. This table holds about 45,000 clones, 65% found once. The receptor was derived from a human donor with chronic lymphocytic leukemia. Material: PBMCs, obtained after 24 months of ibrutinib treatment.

This chain's CDR3 is CSVEIGRGLGYGYTF. For the CDR3, the DNA is TGCAGCGTTGAAATTGGCAGGGGGCTTGGCTATGGCTACACCTTC. V is TRBV29-1 and J is TRBJ1-2; 8 nucleotides line up with TRBD1. Germline lookup yields CDR1 SQVTM and CDR2 ANQGSEA. V shed 2 bases and J 4 bases; nucleotides not matched to a gene: 9. The CDR3 runs 15 residues.